Below are 5 T cell receptor beta chains sequenced from a single sample in a study of OX40 agonist ivuxolimab in advanced cancers. The assay was immunoSEQ multiplex PCR, and TCRdb's table has in-frame clones only and misses some. The table lists about 42,000 clones, about 79% of them singletons, with around 23% in the top ten. Specimen: CD4+ or CD8+ T cells sorted from blood, collected in a trial of the OX40 agonist ivuxolimab. These receptors all come from an adult with an advanced solid tumor such as melanoma, head and neck, liver or kidney cancer.

The rearrangement joins TRBV7-3 to TRBJ2-5; no firm D call. The DNA end lines up better with TRBJ2-7; the J call may be wrong. Germline V gene sequence: CDR1 SGHTA, CDR2 FQGTGA. The CDR3 runs 13 residues. CDR3 DNA sequence: TGTGCCAGCAGCTTAGGGCCCTCCTACGAGCAGTACTTC. This sequence encodes CASSLGPSYEQYF.

The chain has TRBV2 and TRBJ2-7; perhaps TRBD1 as D (5 bases). Deletions cut 8 bases from V and 2 bases from J, with 13 bases between. Germline V gene sequence: CDR1 SNHLY, CDR2 FYNNEI. The CDR3 runs 13 residues. CDR3 residues: CASRQTPTYEQYF. Here the CDR3 DNA reads TGTGCCAGCCGACAGACCCCTACCTACGAGCAGTACTTC.

With regard to this clone: Other DNA sequences in this sample translate to the same CDR3. This chain uses TRBV4-1 with TRBJ2-5; 14 bases fit TRBD2. Germline assignment: CDR1 MGHRA and CDR2 YSYEKL. V dropped 3 bases and J dropped 5; count of bases not matched to a gene: 5. The CDR3 is made up of 16 amino acids. This CDR3 is CASSQGLAGEGETQYF. Written as DNA, the CDR3 is TGCGCCAGCAGCCAGGGACTAGCGGGAGAAGGGGAGACCCAGTACTTC.

The chain recombines TRBV2 with TRBJ2-7; 8 bases are shared with TRBD2. With V trimmed by 7 bases and J by 6 bases, 8 bases remained unmatched. Germline values: CDR1 SNHLY, CDR2 FYNNEI. The CDR3 is 13 residues long. The CDR3 DNA follows: TGTGCCAGCACCGCGGGACTAGTGATCGAGCAGTACTTC. Translated: CASTAGLVIEQYF.

V and J are TRBV2 and TRBJ2-6; D could derive from TRBD1 or TRBD2 (5 bases each). V lost 3 bases to trimming and J lost 0 bases, with 15 bases between them. Looked up from germline, CDR1 is SNHLY and CDR2 is FYNNEI. The CDR3 runs 18 residues. The CDR3 region is CASSESGRGASGANVLTF. Here the CDR3 DNA reads TGTGCCAGCAGTGAGTCGGGGCGCGGAGCCTCTGGGGCCAACGTCCTGACTTTC.